This T cell receptor (beta chain) comes out of a study of T cell responses to AZD1222 COVID-19 vaccine. Study overall: Pooled in the analysis were second doses at about 4 or about 12 weeks.

Study findings and constraints: Most donors were white British, females outnumbered males, and clonal diversity was possibly underestimated.

In the case of this clone: Its antigen is not known.

Sequencing was performed with immunoSEQ multiplex PCR; in TCRdb, only in-frame clones are kept and a portion is missing. The sample gives around 65,000 clones, roughly three quarters of which show up once; about 14% is in the top ten. This CDR3 is 16 amino acids long. Germline V gives CDR1 SEHNR, CDR2 FQNEAQ (reference sequence). The V segment lost 8 bases and the J segment 3 bases; nucleotides outside the gene matches: 11. V is TRBV7-9 and J is TRBJ2-2; the match to TRBD1 covers 8 bases. The sample consisted of peripheral blood, taken on day 0 of AZD1222 vaccination. The receptor was isolated from an adult in good health. Written as DNA, the CDR3 is TGTGCCAGCTTCCCAGGGGGCTTATGGGACACCGGGGAGCTGTTTTTT. Its translation: CASFPGGLWDTGELFF.